This passage covers 13 T cell receptor beta chains from one sample sequenced in a study of blood T cell repertoires in COVID-19. The table came from immunoSEQ multiplex PCR; TCRdb's copy has only in-frame clones and leaves some out. The table has approximately 130,000 clones, just over 75% seen once. The sequenced sample consisted of peripheral blood. All receptors derive from a human donor in a cohort sampled during active COVID-19.

This clone was counted a few times. The CDR3 nucleotides read TGTGCCAGCAGCTTAGAAGACGGACTAGGATCCTACGAGCAGTACTTC. Amino acid sequence: CASSLEDGLGSYEQYF. The rearrangement uses TRBV7-9 and TRBJ2-7, with 7 bases aligning to TRBD2. Trimming at V came to 1 base and at J to 1 base, leaving 7 bases not matched to a gene. The CDR3 runs to 16 residues. Germline CDR1 SEHNR, CDR2 FQNEAQ (reference sequence). The whole variable domain, remainder taken from reference TRBV7-9 and TRBJ2-7, is DTGVSQNPRHKITKRGQNVTFRCDPISEHNRLYWYRQTLGQGPEFLTYFQNEAQLEKSRLLSDRFSAERPKGSFSTLEIQRTEQGDSAMYLCASSLEDGLGSYEQYFGPGTRLTVT.

The chain recombines TRBV6-5 with TRBJ1-1; D remains unclear. Trimming left V 10 bases short and J 5 bases short, with 11 bases between. CDR3 size: 11 residues. CDR1 and CDR2 from the germline V gene are MNHEY and SVGAGI. The DNA of the CDR3 is TGTGCCATGAGGGCGGATACTGAAGCTTTCTTT. Translation gives CAMRADTEAFF.

The chain recombines TRBV19 with TRBJ1-4; the D gene is possibly TRBD1 (6 bases). The V end was cut by 3 bases, the J end by 2 bases, with 7 bases between. The CDR3 is 14 amino acids. Per germline, CDR1 LNHDA and CDR2 SQIVND (reference sequence). CDR3 bases: TGTGCCAGTAGTATTCAGGGGACTAATGAAAAACTGTTTTTT. Protein: CASSIQGTNEKLFF.

This chain connects TRBV7-2 to TRBJ2-7; D is unclear. Trimming shortened V by 5 bases and J by 0 bases, and 5 bases separated the two germline ends. CDR1 is SGHTA and CDR2 is FQGNSA in the germline V gene. The CDR3 consists of 12 residues. This chain's CDR3 is CASSPSSYEQYF. The CDR3 region has the DNA TGTGCCAGCAGCCCGAGCTCCTACGAGCAGTACTTC.

The chain employs TRBV9 and TRBJ2-2; D possibly corresponds to TRBD2 (6 bases). Germline V gene lookup returns CDR1 SGDLS and CDR2 YYNGEE. V was pared by 4 bases and J by 7 bases, with 20 bases between. The CDR3 length is 16 residues. The CDR3 sequence is CASSPTGLPGGGELFF. CDR3 in DNA: TGTGCCAGCAGCCCCACGGGACTCCCCGGGGGCGGGGAGCTGTTTTTT.

The rearrangement joins TRBV4-2 to TRBJ2-7; tentatively, D is TRBD1 (7 bases). In germline, CDR1 is LGHNA, CDR2 YNFKEQ. The CDR3 loop spans 14 amino acids. The ends were cut back, 0 bases at V and 5 bases at J, with 11 bases in the middle. The CDR3 protein is CASSQEGGGDEQYF. The CDR3 DNA sequence: TGTGCCAGCAGCCAAGAAGGAGGGGGCGACGAGCAGTACTTC.

This rearrangement joins TRBV6-5 to TRBJ1-2; possibly TRBD1 for D (6 bases). V lost 5 bases and J 8 bases, leaving 15 bases between the germline ends. The CDR3 is 13 residues long. Germline lookup yields CDR1 MNHEY and CDR2 SVGAGI. DNA for the CDR3: TGTGCCAGCAGTCCTCGGACAGCCTACGGCTACACCTTC. It encodes CASSPRTAYGYTF.

This clone was seen only once. The chain joins TRBV12-3 or TRBV12-4 to TRBJ1-1, with D possibly being TRBD1 (5 bases). CDR3 length: 12 amino acids. The V end lost 8 bases, the J end lost 8 bases, and 15 bases lay between the germline ends. This chain's CDR3 is CASVGAGDEAFF. As DNA, the CDR3 is TGTGCCAGCGTTGGGGCGGGGGACGAAGCTTTCTTT.

The table lists this clone with a few counts. The V and J genes are TRBV18 and TRBJ2-7, with 9 nucleotides matching TRBD2. Germline values: CDR1 KGHSH, CDR2 LQKENI. V gave up 7 bases and J gave up 1 base; unmatched junction bases: 11. This CDR3 comprises 16 residues. CDR3: CASFARRTSVSYEQYF. The DNA for the CDR3 is TGTGCCAGCTTCGCGAGAAGGACTAGCGTTTCCTACGAGCAGTACTTC. Full variable domain (remainder filled in from reference TRBV18 and TRBJ2-7): NAGVMQNPRHLVRRRGQEARLRCSPMKGHSHVYWYRQLPEEGLKFMVYLQKENIIDESGMPKERFSAEFPKEGPSILRIQQVVRGDSAAYFCASFARRTSVSYEQYFGPGTRLTVT.

The rearrangement joins TRBV28 to TRBJ2-5, with TRBD2 as a possible D gene (5 bases). CDR3 length: 15 residues. Germline V gene data show CDR1 as MDHEN and CDR2 as SYDVKM. V was clipped by 5 bases and J by 0 bases, with 13 bases between them. The CDR3 DNA reads as TGTGCCAGCAGTGCCGGAGGTTCGGACCAAGAGACCCAGTACTTC. Amino acids: CASSAGGSDQETQYF.

This chain's CDR3 is CASSPRSLAGLHNEQFF. The CDR3 DNA sequence: TGTGCCAGCTCACCACGATCACTAGCGGGGTTGCACAATGAGCAGTTCTTC. The chain carries TRBV18 and TRBJ2-1, with 10 bases matching TRBD2. This CDR3 has 17 amino acids. Losses at the gene ends were 1 base for V and 5 bases for J; bases not matched to a gene: 8. CDR1 and CDR2 (germline): KGHSH, LQKENI.

The gene calls are TRBV7-8 and TRBJ2-7, with D possibly matching TRBD2 (6 bases). The V gene lost 1 base and the J gene lost 6 bases, with 10 bases spanning the gap. Per the germline V gene, CDR1 is SGHVS and CDR2 is FQNEAQ. This CDR3 is built from 13 residues. As DNA, the CDR3 is TGTGCCAGCAGCTTAGTAGCGGTGGGCGAGCAGTACTTC. Its translation is CASSLVAVGEQYF.

This sequence joins TRBV4-1 and TRBJ2-1; 8 bases match TRBD1. CDR1 is MGHRA, CDR2 YSYEKL, per germline. CDR3 length: 17 amino acids. V gave up 1 base and J gave up 6 bases; unmatched junction bases: 11. In DNA, the CDR3 is TGCGCCAGCAGCCAAGGTTTGGACAGGGCCGTTACCAATGAGCAGTTCTTC. It yields the protein CASSQGLDRAVTNEQFF.